These T cell receptor beta chains were read from a single sample in a study of vaccination effects on CD4 cells after COVID-19. These TCRs are of unknown antigen specificity. Profiling relied on immunoSEQ multiplex PCR, and the TCRdb table lists in-frame clones only, not all of them. The sample consists of 80,000 to 95,000 clones, under 80% of them appearing once. Source: CD4+ T cells from PBMCs cultured with HCoV-OC43 spike peptides, taken after COVID-19 vaccination. The receptors come from a human donor who received a COVID-19 vaccine. Each CDR3 is given with its conserved first and last residue. Fields, in order: V gene, clone size, J gene, D gene, CDR3 DNA, CDR3 protein. D genes are given only for firm matches. Expanded clones are given a class, and other clones once, few, many or no size at all.

v_gene: TRBV2; abundance: few; j_gene: TRBJ1-5; d_gene: .; CDR3nt: TGTGCCAGCAGTTATTTGAAGGCGCGCTTCAATCAGCCCCAGCATTTT; CDR3aa: CASSYLKARFNQPQHF
v_gene: TRBV13; abundance: .; j_gene: TRBJ1-1; d_gene: .; CDR3nt: TGTGCCAGCAGCCAACTTATAGGAGGGACCCTGGGGACTGAAGCTTTCTTT; CDR3aa: CASSQLIGGTLGTEAFF
v_gene: TRBV27; abundance: .; j_gene: TRBJ2-2; d_gene: .; CDR3nt: TGTGCCAGCAGTTTAATCCGTAACACCGGGGAGCTGTTTTTT; CDR3aa: CASSLIRNTGELFF
v_gene: TRBV19; abundance: .; j_gene: TRBJ2-3; d_gene: .; CDR3nt: TGTGCCAGTAGTATTGGGTACGGTAGCACAGATACGCAGTATTTT; CDR3aa: CASSIGYGSTDTQYF
v_gene: TRBV6-1; abundance: .; j_gene: TRBJ2-3; d_gene: TRBD2; CDR3nt: TGTGCCAGCAGTGACGGACTAGCGGGGGGTCTCAATACGCAGTATTTT; CDR3aa: CASSDGLAGGLNTQYF
v_gene: TRBV6-5; abundance: .; j_gene: TRBJ1-4; d_gene: .; CDR3nt: TGTGCCAGCAGCCTCACAGGGTCTAATGAAAAACTGTTTTTT; CDR3aa: CASSLTGSNEKLFF
v_gene: TRBV7-7; abundance: .; j_gene: TRBJ2-5; d_gene: .; CDR3nt: TGTGCCAGCAGCCCAGGGCCTGACAATCAGGAGACCCAGTACTTC; CDR3aa: CASSPGPDNQETQYF
v_gene: TRBV7-2; abundance: .; j_gene: TRBJ2-5; d_gene: TRBD1; CDR3nt: TGTGCCAGCAGTTCCGGACAGGGGGGACAGACCCAGTACTTC; CDR3aa: CASSSGQGGQTQYF
v_gene: TRBV3-1/TRBV3-2; abundance: once; j_gene: TRBJ1-1; d_gene: TRBD1; CDR3nt: TGTGCCAGCAGCCAAGGGCTCCTACAGGGGGCGCTGAACACTGAAGCTTTCTTT; CDR3aa: CASSQGLLQGALNTEAFF
v_gene: TRBV5-5; abundance: .; j_gene: TRBJ2-1; d_gene: .; CDR3nt: TGTGCCAGCAGTGTGGGGGGTTATGGTGAGCAGTTCTTC; CDR3aa: CASSVGGYGEQFF
v_gene: TRBV20-1; abundance: .; j_gene: TRBJ2-3; d_gene: TRBD2; CDR3nt: TGCAGTGCTAGTTTCGGGGGGGCCGGCACAGATACGCAGTATTTT; CDR3aa: CSASFGGAGTDTQYF
v_gene: TRBV30; abundance: .; j_gene: TRBJ2-2; d_gene: .; CDR3nt: TGTGCCTGGATTCGGCAGTCGAACACCGGGGAGCTGTTTTTT; CDR3aa: CAWIRQSNTGELFF
v_gene: TRBV6-5; abundance: .; j_gene: TRBJ1-1; d_gene: TRBD1; CDR3nt: TGTGCCAGCAGTTACGTGACAGGGACTAGAAACACTGAAGCTTTCTTT; CDR3aa: CASSYVTGTRNTEAFF
v_gene: TRBV18; abundance: once; j_gene: TRBJ1-5; d_gene: TRBD1; CDR3nt: TGTGCCAGCTCACCAACCGGACAGGGTGTTCAGCCCCAGCATTTT; CDR3aa: CASSPTGQGVQPQHF
v_gene: TRBV24-1; abundance: .; j_gene: TRBJ2-1; d_gene: .; CDR3nt: TGTGCCACCAGCGATTCGGTGACAGTTAACAATGAGCAGTTCTTC; CDR3aa: CATSDSVTVNNEQFF
v_gene: TRBV2; abundance: .; j_gene: TRBJ1-1; d_gene: .; CDR3nt: TGTGCCAGCAGTGCTCATGTCTCAGCTTCCTACACTGAAGCTTTCTTT; CDR3aa: CASSAHVSASYTEAFF
v_gene: TRBV19; abundance: .; j_gene: TRBJ2-4; d_gene: TRBD1; CDR3nt: TGTGCCAGTAGTATAGTCGGGGCAGGGGGCAATAATAACATTCAGTACTTC; CDR3aa: CASSIVGAGGNNNIQYF
v_gene: TRBV30; abundance: .; j_gene: TRBJ2-2; d_gene: .; CDR3nt: TGTGCCTGGGGTGGGAGGGGGACCACCGGGGAGCTGTTTTTT; CDR3aa: CAWGGRGTTGELFF
v_gene: TRBV18; abundance: .; j_gene: TRBJ1-3; d_gene: .; CDR3nt: TGTGCCAGCTCACCACCGGGCTTGAGAAACACCATATATTTT; CDR3aa: CASSPPGLRNTIYF
v_gene: TRBV5-1; abundance: .; j_gene: TRBJ2-1; d_gene: TRBD1; CDR3nt: TGCGCCAGCAGCTTCCTGGGACAGGGGGCCGATGAGCAGTTCTTC; CDR3aa: CASSFLGQGADEQFF
v_gene: TRBV7-2; abundance: .; j_gene: TRBJ1-6; d_gene: .; CDR3nt: TGTGCCAGCAGCTTAGCGAGGGGCCTCTCCTATAATTCACCCCTCCACTTT; CDR3aa: CASSLARGLSYNSPLHF
v_gene: TRBV19; abundance: .; j_gene: TRBJ1-3; d_gene: TRBD1; CDR3nt: TGTGCCAGTAGTCGAAAGACAGGGCTGGTTGGAAACACCATATATTTT; CDR3aa: CASSRKTGLVGNTIYF
v_gene: TRBV7-2; abundance: .; j_gene: TRBJ2-3; d_gene: .; CDR3nt: TGTGCCAGCAGCCAGACGGCCACAGATACGCAGTATTTT; CDR3aa: CASSQTATDTQYF
v_gene: TRBV28; abundance: .; j_gene: TRBJ1-5; d_gene: TRBD1; CDR3nt: TGTGCCAGCAGTTCCACAGGGGTCAATCAGCCCCAGCATTTT; CDR3aa: CASSSTGVNQPQHF
v_gene: TRBV5-1; abundance: .; j_gene: TRBJ2-1; d_gene: TRBD2; CDR3nt: TGCGCCAGCAGCTTGGGACTAGCGTCCTACAATGAGCAGTTCTTC; CDR3aa: CASSLGLASYNEQFF
v_gene: TRBV5-4; abundance: .; j_gene: TRBJ1-1; d_gene: TRBD1; CDR3nt: TGTGCCAGCAGCTCCAAGACAGGGGTCGGGCGGACTGAAGCTTTCTTT; CDR3aa: CASSSKTGVGRTEAFF
v_gene: TRBV11-2; abundance: .; j_gene: TRBJ1-3; d_gene: TRBD1; CDR3nt: TGTGCCAGCAGCTTACGGGCAGGGGGCCTGACTCCTGGAAACACCATATATTTT; CDR3aa: CASSLRAGGLTPGNTIYF
v_gene: TRBV2; abundance: .; j_gene: TRBJ1-5; d_gene: .; CDR3nt: TGTGCCAGCATGGACGGACGAAGCAATCAGCCCCAGCATTTT; CDR3aa: CASMDGRSNQPQHF
v_gene: TRBV6-6; abundance: few; j_gene: TRBJ2-1; d_gene: .; CDR3nt: TGTGCCAGCAGTTACGCGGGGGAGCAGTTCTTC; CDR3aa: CASSYAGEQFF
v_gene: TRBV3-1/TRBV3-2; abundance: few; j_gene: TRBJ1-3; d_gene: .; CDR3nt: TGTGCCAGCAGCCAAGTTGTAGGGACCATATATTTT; CDR3aa: CASSQVVGTIYF
v_gene: TRBV5-1; abundance: few; j_gene: TRBJ2-5; d_gene: .; CDR3nt: TGCGCCAGCAGCTTCACCGCCCAGGAGACCCAGTACTTC; CDR3aa: CASSFTAQETQYF
v_gene: TRBV11-1; abundance: .; j_gene: TRBJ2-5; d_gene: .; CDR3nt: TGTGCCAGCAGCTTAGCAAGCAGGTCAGAGACCCAGTACTTC; CDR3aa: CASSLASRSETQYF
v_gene: TRBV9; abundance: .; j_gene: TRBJ1-2; d_gene: TRBD1; CDR3nt: TGTGCCAGCAGCGTAAATTTAAGACAGGGGGACCTATATGGCTACACCTTC; CDR3aa: CASSVNLRQGDLYGYTF
v_gene: TRBV27; abundance: .; j_gene: TRBJ1-2; d_gene: .; CDR3nt: TGTGCCAGCAGTTTAAGACCCGACTCCTATGGCTACACCTTC; CDR3aa: CASSLRPDSYGYTF
v_gene: TRBV5-1; abundance: .; j_gene: TRBJ1-2; d_gene: TRBD1; CDR3nt: TGCGCCAGCAGCTCTGGGATGGGACAGGGTGGCTACACCTTC; CDR3aa: CASSSGMGQGGYTF
v_gene: TRBV19; abundance: .; j_gene: TRBJ2-1; d_gene: TRBD2; CDR3nt: TGTGCCAGTAGTACCCTACTAGCGGGCAGCTACAATGAGCAGTTCTTC; CDR3aa: CASSTLLAGSYNEQFF
v_gene: TRBV5-1; abundance: .; j_gene: TRBJ1-5; d_gene: .; CDR3nt: TGCGCCAGTTCTGCGGGGAGCAATCAGCCCCAGCATTTT; CDR3aa: CASSAGSNQPQHF
v_gene: TRBV11-3; abundance: .; j_gene: TRBJ2-1; d_gene: .; CDR3nt: TGTGCCAGCAGCTTAGTGTCCCACAATGAGCAGTTCTTC; CDR3aa: CASSLVSHNEQFF
v_gene: TRBV28; abundance: .; j_gene: TRBJ2-2; d_gene: .; CDR3nt: TGTGCCAGCAGTTTGAACACCGGGGAGCTGTTTTTT; CDR3aa: CASSLNTGELFF
v_gene: TRBV11-2; abundance: .; j_gene: TRBJ2-3; d_gene: .; CDR3nt: TGTGCCAGCAGCTTAGCGTCCCCCCTGTCTGGGATGGGTACGCAGTATTTT; CDR3aa: CASSLASPLSGMGTQYF
v_gene: TRBV29-1; abundance: .; j_gene: TRBJ2-3; d_gene: TRBD1; CDR3nt: TGCAGCGCCCGGACAGGGAACACAGATACGCAGTATTTT; CDR3aa: CSARTGNTDTQYF
v_gene: TRBV28; abundance: .; j_gene: TRBJ2-3; d_gene: .; CDR3nt: TGTGCCAGCAGTTTATCCGGGGGTACGCAGTATTTT; CDR3aa: CASSLSGGTQYF
v_gene: TRBV29-1; abundance: .; j_gene: TRBJ2-5; d_gene: TRBD1; CDR3nt: TGCAGCGTTGGATTGGACAGGGGTAAGACCCAGTACTTC; CDR3aa: CSVGLDRGKTQYF
v_gene: TRBV5-1; abundance: .; j_gene: TRBJ2-2; d_gene: .; CDR3nt: TGCGCCAGCAGGGGCAGCGGCGGGGAGCTGTTTTTT; CDR3aa: CASRGSGGELFF
v_gene: TRBV19; abundance: .; j_gene: TRBJ2-1; d_gene: TRBD2; CDR3nt: TGTGCCAGTAGTTGGGCTAGCGGGGGGGTCTCCTACAATGAGCAGTTCTTC; CDR3aa: CASSWASGGVSYNEQFF
v_gene: TRBV19; abundance: .; j_gene: TRBJ1-2; d_gene: .; CDR3nt: TGTGCCAGTAGTACCCCGACGAAGCGACGTGGCTACACCTTC; CDR3aa: CASSTPTKRRGYTF
v_gene: TRBV7-3; abundance: .; j_gene: TRBJ1-3; d_gene: .; CDR3nt: TGTGCCAGCAGCTTAACTCCCTCTGGAAACACCATATATTTT; CDR3aa: CASSLTPSGNTIYF
v_gene: TRBV4-3; abundance: .; j_gene: TRBJ1-2; d_gene: .; CDR3nt: TGCGCCAGCAGCCAAGGGTTAGGGGGATTGATGAGGAATGGCTACACCTTC; CDR3aa: CASSQGLGGLMRNGYTF
v_gene: TRBV29-1; abundance: once; j_gene: TRBJ1-2; d_gene: .; CDR3nt: TGCAGCGTTGATGTGCCGGGGCGCGGTAACTATGGCTACACCTTC; CDR3aa: CSVDVPGRGNYGYTF
v_gene: TRBV6-5; abundance: few; j_gene: TRBJ1-6; d_gene: TRBD1; CDR3nt: TGTGCCAGCAGAGGGGGCTACAATAATTCACCCCTCCACTTT; CDR3aa: CASRGGYNNSPLHF
v_gene: TRBV10-3; abundance: .; j_gene: TRBJ2-3; d_gene: .; CDR3nt: TGTGCCATCAGTGAGTCAGCCCGCCCGGATACGCAGTATTTT; CDR3aa: CAISESARPDTQYF
v_gene: TRBV5-6; abundance: .; j_gene: TRBJ1-6; d_gene: .; CDR3nt: TGTGCCAGCAGCTTGGTGGTTAATTCACCCCTCCACTTT; CDR3aa: CASSLVVNSPLHF
v_gene: TRBV2; abundance: .; j_gene: TRBJ1-1; d_gene: TRBD1; CDR3nt: TGTGCCAGCAGTTCCCAGGGGGTAGGGACTGAAGCTTTCTTT; CDR3aa: CASSSQGVGTEAFF
v_gene: TRBV11-2; abundance: .; j_gene: TRBJ2-2; d_gene: TRBD1; CDR3nt: TGTGCCAGCAGCCGTCCCGGAACAGGGGTCACCGGGGAGCTGTTTTTT; CDR3aa: CASSRPGTGVTGELFF
v_gene: TRBV18; abundance: .; j_gene: TRBJ2-2; d_gene: .; CDR3nt: TGTGCCAGCTCACCACTTGAGGGCACCGGGGAGCTGTTTTTT; CDR3aa: CASSPLEGTGELFF